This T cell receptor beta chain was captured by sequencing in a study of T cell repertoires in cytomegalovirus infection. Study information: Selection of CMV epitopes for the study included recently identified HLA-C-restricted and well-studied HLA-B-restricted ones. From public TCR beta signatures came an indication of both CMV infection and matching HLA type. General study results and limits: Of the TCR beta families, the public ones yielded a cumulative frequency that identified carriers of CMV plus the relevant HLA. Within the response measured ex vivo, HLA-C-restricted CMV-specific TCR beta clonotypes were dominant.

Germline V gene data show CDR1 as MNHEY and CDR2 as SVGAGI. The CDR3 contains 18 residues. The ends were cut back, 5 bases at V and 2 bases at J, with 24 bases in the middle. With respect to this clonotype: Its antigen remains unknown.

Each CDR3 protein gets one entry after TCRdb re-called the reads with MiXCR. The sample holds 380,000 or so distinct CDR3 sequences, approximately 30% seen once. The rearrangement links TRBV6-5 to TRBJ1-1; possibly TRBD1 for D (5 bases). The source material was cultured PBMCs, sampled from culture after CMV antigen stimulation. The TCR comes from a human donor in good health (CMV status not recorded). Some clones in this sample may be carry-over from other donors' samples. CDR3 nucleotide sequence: TGTGCCAGCAGTCCCCGGGACTCCCATAGAAGAGTAAACACTGAAGCTTTCTTT. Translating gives CASSPRDSHRRVNTEAFF.